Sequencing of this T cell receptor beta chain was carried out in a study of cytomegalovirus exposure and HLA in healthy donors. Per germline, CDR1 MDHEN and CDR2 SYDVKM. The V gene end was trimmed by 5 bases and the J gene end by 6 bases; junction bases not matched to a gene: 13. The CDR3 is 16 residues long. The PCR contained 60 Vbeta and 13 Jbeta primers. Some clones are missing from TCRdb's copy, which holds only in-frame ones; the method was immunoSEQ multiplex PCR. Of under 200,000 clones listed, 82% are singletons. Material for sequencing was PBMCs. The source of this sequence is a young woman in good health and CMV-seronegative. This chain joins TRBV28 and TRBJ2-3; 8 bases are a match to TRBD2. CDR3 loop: CASSRVTSEAFDTQYF. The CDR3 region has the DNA TGTGCCAGCAGTAGAGTGACTAGCGAAGCTTTTGATACGCAGTATTTT.